This T cell receptor beta chain is drawn from a study of resident and recirculating memory T cells in vitiligo. Assay used: immunoSEQ multiplex PCR; TCRdb lists only in-frame clones, some missing. The sample lists around 70,000 clones, roughly nine tenths occurring once. The V gene lost 2 bases and the J gene lost 4 bases, with 7 bases spanning the gap. CDR3 length: 13 amino acids. The germline CDR1 and CDR2 sequences are MGHRA and YSYEKL. The genes are TRBV4-1 and TRBJ2-3; D is unclear. The receptor was isolated from a male donor with vitiligo. The sequenced material came from blood. CDR3 in DNA: TGCGCCAGCAGCCAACAAACTTCAGATACGCAGTATTTT. It codes for CASSQQTSDTQYF.